The present entry profiles one T cell receptor beta chain with its context. Its antigen remains unidentified. This sample stems from a study of graft-versus-host responses after intestinal transplantation. The wider study: All recipients were given anti-thymocyte globulin induction, and tacrolimus and steroids were then administered for about three years.

The germline gives CDR1 SGHTA, CDR2 FQGNSA. V gave up 3 bases and J gave up 6 bases; unmatched junction bases: 8. This CDR3 has 15 amino acids. The repertoire was sequenced with immunoSEQ multiplex PCR; TCRdb's copy has only in-frame clones and lacks some. This sample has roughly 120,000 clones; 85% to 95% occur once, and the top ten carry under 0.3%. The specimen comprised unstimulated CD4+ T cells sorted from spleen or lymph node cells, sampled before transplant. The rearrangement joins TRBV7-2 to TRBJ2-7; TRBD2 agrees at 10 bases. The clonotype originates from a human donor who was the organ donor for an intestinal transplant. CDR3 sequence (DNA): TGTGCCAGCAGCTTCGCCGGGACTAGCGTCCTCGAGCAGTACTTC. This encodes CASSFAGTSVLEQYF.